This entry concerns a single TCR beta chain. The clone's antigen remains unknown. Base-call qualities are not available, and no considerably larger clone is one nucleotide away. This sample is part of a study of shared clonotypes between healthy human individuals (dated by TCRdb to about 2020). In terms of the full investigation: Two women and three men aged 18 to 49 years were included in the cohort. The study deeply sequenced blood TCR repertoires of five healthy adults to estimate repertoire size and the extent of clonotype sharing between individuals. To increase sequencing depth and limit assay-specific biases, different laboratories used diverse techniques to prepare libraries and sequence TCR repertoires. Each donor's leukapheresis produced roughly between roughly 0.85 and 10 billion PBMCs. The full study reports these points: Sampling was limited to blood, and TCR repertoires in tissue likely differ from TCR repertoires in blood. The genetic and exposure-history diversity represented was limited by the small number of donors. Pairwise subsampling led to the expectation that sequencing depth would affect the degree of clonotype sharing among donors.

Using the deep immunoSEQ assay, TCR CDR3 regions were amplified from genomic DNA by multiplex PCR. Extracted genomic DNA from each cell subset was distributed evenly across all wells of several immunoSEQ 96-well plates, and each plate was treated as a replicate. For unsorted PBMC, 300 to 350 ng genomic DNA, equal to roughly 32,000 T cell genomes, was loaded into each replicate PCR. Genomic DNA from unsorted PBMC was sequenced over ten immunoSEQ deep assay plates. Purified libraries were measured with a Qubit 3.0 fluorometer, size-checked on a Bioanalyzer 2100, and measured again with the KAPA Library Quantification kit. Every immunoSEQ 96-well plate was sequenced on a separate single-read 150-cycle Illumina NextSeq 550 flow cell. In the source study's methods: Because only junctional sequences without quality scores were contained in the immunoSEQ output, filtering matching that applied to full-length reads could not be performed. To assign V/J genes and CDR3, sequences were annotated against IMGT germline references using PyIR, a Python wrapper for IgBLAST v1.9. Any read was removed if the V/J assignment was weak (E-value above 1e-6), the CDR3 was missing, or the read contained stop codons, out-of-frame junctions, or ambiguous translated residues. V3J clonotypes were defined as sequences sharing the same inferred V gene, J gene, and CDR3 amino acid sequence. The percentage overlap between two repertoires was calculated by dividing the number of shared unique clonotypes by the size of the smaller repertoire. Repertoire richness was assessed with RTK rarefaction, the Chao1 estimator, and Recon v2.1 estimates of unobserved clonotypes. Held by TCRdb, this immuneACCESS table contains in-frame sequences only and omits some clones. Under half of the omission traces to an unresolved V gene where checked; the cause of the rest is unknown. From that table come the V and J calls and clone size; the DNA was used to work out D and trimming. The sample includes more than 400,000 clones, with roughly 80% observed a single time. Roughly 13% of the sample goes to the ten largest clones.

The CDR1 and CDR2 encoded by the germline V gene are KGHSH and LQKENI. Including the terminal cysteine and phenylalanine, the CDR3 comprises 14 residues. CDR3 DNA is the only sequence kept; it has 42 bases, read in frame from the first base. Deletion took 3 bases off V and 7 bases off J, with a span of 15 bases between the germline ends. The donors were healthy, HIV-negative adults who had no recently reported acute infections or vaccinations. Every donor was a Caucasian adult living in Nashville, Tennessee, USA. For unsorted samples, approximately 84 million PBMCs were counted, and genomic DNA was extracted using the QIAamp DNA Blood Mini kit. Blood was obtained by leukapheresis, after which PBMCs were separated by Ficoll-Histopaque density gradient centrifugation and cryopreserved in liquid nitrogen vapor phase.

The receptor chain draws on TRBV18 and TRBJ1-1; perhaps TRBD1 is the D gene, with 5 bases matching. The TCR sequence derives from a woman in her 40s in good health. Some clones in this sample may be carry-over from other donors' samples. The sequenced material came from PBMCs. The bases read TGTGCCAGCTCACCCAGGCCCGGGGACGGTGAAGCTTTCTTT. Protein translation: CASSPRPGDGEAFF.